The TCR beta chain under discussion was sequenced for a study of PD-L1 blockade in urothelial cancer. The CDR3 runs to 16 residues. V gave up 0 bases and J gave up 5 bases; unmatched junction bases: 6. Per germline, CDR1 LGHNA and CDR2 YSLEER. The table came from immunoSEQ multiplex PCR; TCRdb's copy has only in-frame clones and leaves some out. This sample has some 80,000 clones, with about 85% found just once. The TCR comes from a woman between 65 and 79 years old with urothelial cancer. The chain joins TRBV4-3 to TRBJ2-3; TRBD2 aligns across 9 bases. Sample: PBMCs, taken around atezolizumab (anti-PD-L1) treatment. In nucleotides, the CDR3 is TGCGCCAGCAGCCAAGATGCGGGGGGGCTCGGAGATACGCAGTATTTT. Protein: CASSQDAGGLGDTQYF.